This TCR beta chain was captured in a study of early T cells in non-severe SARS-CoV-2 infection. Study-level information: From unsorted whole blood, bulk RNA was sequenced, and the chains remained unpaired. Regarding the study as a whole: VDJdb matching, biased toward anti-spike CD8 responses, missed private and CD4 specificities.

The CDR3 has 15 residues. Germline CDR1 is SGHNT and CDR2 is YYREEE (reference sequence). V was trimmed by 0 bases and J by 6 bases, leaving 15 bases between them. This clonotype has a count of ten or more. Its antigen is unidentified. In the library, individual cDNA molecules carried attached unique molecular identifiers. MiXCR was run by TCRdb on the 5' RACE reads, yielding one entry per CDR3 protein. The data show fewer than 35,000 distinct CDR3 sequences, over 9% seen once. The source material was whole blood. This TCR was recovered from an adult who was a healthcare worker with PCR-confirmed SARS-CoV-2 infection or an uninfected control (not recorded which). The chain links TRBV5-4 to TRBJ1-2, with unresolved D. CDR3 residues: CASSLASTSNDGYTF. The CDR3 DNA reads as TGTGCCAGCAGCTTGGCCTCGACCTCTAATGATGGCTACACCTTC.